The next 27 T cell receptor beta chains were all read from a single sample in a study of cytomegalovirus exposure and HLA in healthy donors. PCR was performed using 60 Vbeta and 13 Jbeta primers. Method: immunoSEQ multiplex PCR; TCRdb's copy keeps in-frame clones and lacks some. The sample holds 200,000 or so clones, about three quarters seen once. Material for sequencing was PBMCs. The source is a man aged 35 to 55 in good health and CMV-seronegative.

The chain employs TRBV5-1 and TRBJ1-1; TRBD1 matches 7 bases. The CDR3 has 13 residues. Germline lookup yields CDR1 SGHRS and CDR2 YFSETQ. The J segment lost 4 bases and the V segment lost 4 bases, leaving 4 bases of the junction unmatched. CDR3 sequence (DNA): TGCGCCAGCAGCGTGACAGGGATCACTGAAGCTTTCTTT. This gives the protein CASSVTGITEAFF.

The J gene is TRBJ2-7, the V gene TRBV28; possible D gene TRBD1, 6 bases. CDR1 is MDHEN, CDR2 SYDVKM, per germline. The CDR3 is 16 amino acids. Trimming stripped 1 base from V and 2 bases from J, with 15 bases between. The chain's CDR3 is CASSLYGDTTAYEQYF. CDR3 sequence (DNA): TGTGCCAGCAGTTTATACGGGGACACCACGGCCTACGAGCAGTACTTC.

Only one count was recorded for this clone. This chain connects TRBV10-3 to TRBJ2-7; no clear D gene. V was cut by 0 bases and J by 3 bases, with 3 bases left in between. This CDR3 comprises 12 residues. CDR1 is ENHRY, CDR2 SYGVKD, per germline. CDR3 in amino acids: CAISESGYEQYF. In DNA, the CDR3 is TGTGCCATCAGTGAGTCCGGCTACGAGCAGTACTTC.

The genes are TRBV6-5 and TRBJ2-1, with TRBD1 identical over 7 bases. The CDR3 is 14 amino acids. The V segment lost 5 bases and the J segment 8 bases; nucleotides outside the gene matches: 9. Germline values: CDR1 MNHEY, CDR2 SVGAGI. CDR3: CASSLSSTGHEQFF. CDR3 nucleotides: TGTGCCAGCAGTCTATCCTCGACAGGGCATGAGCAGTTCTTC.

V is TRBV10-3 and J is TRBJ2-7, with 8 bases identical to TRBD1. V dropped 4 bases and J dropped 6; count of bases not matched to a gene: 8. The germline gives CDR1 ENHRY, CDR2 SYGVKD. The CDR3 has 14 residues. DNA of the CDR3: TGTGCCATCAGTGTGGGTGACAGGGGCGGCGAGCAGTACTTC. It yields the protein CAISVGDRGGEQYF.

This chain links TRBV6-1 with TRBJ1-5; weak D call: TRBD1 (6 bases). Between the trimmed V and J ends, which lost 1 base and 5 bases, there was a span of 15 bases. This CDR3 is built from 16 residues. Germline CDR1 MNHNS, CDR2 SASEGT. The CDR3 here is CASSEDLRTDYQPQHF. The CDR3 DNA reads as TGTGCCAGCAGTGAAGATCTACGGACAGATTATCAGCCCCAGCATTTT.

The V and J genes are TRBV7-2 and TRBJ1-3; 8 bases line up with TRBD1. This CDR3 is built from 13 residues. V lost 5 bases, J lost 7 bases, and 4 bases stayed unmatched. The germline gives CDR1 SGHTA, CDR2 FQGNSA. The CDR3 reads CASSRTGLNTIYF. CDR3 DNA: TGTGCCAGCAGCCGGACAGGGTTGAACACCATATATTTT.

The chain carries TRBV4-3 and TRBJ1-2; D might be TRBD1 (5 bases). CDR1 LGHNA and CDR2 YSLEER come from the germline V gene. V was shortened by 0 bases and J by 3 bases, with 14 bases between the two germline ends. This CDR3 is 16 amino acids long. Here the CDR3 reads CASSQDNRRPDYGYTF. The CDR3, as DNA: TGCGCCAGCAGCCAAGATAACAGGCGACCTGACTATGGCTACACCTTC.

V and J are TRBV19 and TRBJ2-5; TRBD1 is a possible D gene (5 bases). CDR1 and CDR2 (germline): LNHDA, SQIVND (reference sequence). V gave up 6 bases and J gave up 5 bases, with 16 bases separating them. The CDR3 is 14 amino acids. In DNA form, the CDR3 reads TGTGCCAGTAGCTCCTCCAGGGCCCCCGAGACCCAGTACTTC. It is translated as CASSSSRAPETQYF.

V gene TRBV1 combines with J gene TRBJ1-2; no check of the table's D call, TRBD1, against the DNA was made. TRBV1 is shown as a pseudogene. CDR3 size: 17 residues. The CDR3, as DNA: TGCACCAGCAGCCACCGACCGACAGGGGCGGGTAACTATGGCTACACCTTC. This gives the protein CTSSHRPTGAGNYGYTF.

The chain joins TRBV7-9 to TRBJ2-6, with D unclear. The germline V and J ends were trimmed by 3 bases and 10 bases, with 7 bases remaining between them. The CDR3 runs 12 residues. CDR1 is SEHNR, CDR2 FQNEAQ, per germline (reference sequence). The DNA for the CDR3 is TGTGCCAGCAGCTTTGACACTAACGTCCTGACTTTC. Encoded protein: CASSFDTNVLTF.

In regard to this clone: Sequence at one end of the junction differs from germline and may be a read error. The V call is TRBV7-9, the J call TRBJ2-5, with D unresolved. This CDR3 has 17 amino acids. CDR1 and CDR2 from the germline V gene are SEHNR and FQNEAQ (reference sequence). The CDR3 coding sequence is TGTTCCAGCAGCTTAGGTAAAAAACAGATAGTCCAAGAGACCCAGTACTTC. This codes for CSSSLGKKQIVQETQYF.

The chain recombines TRBV19 with TRBJ1-4; D unresolved. The CDR3 runs 14 residues. Germline assignment: CDR1 LNHDA and CDR2 SQIVND (reference sequence). V shed 7 bases and J shed 4 bases, with 13 bases lying between them. Written as DNA, the CDR3 is TGTGCCAGTACCCTAGACCCGTATAATGAAAAACTGTTTTTT. Translation: CASTLDPYNEKLFF. Full variable domain (remainder filled in from reference TRBV19 and TRBJ1-4): DGGITQSPKYLFRKEGQNVTLSCEQNLNHDAMYWYRQDPGQGLRLIYYSQIVNDFQKGDIAEGYSVSREKKESFPLTVTSAQKNPTAFYLCASTLDPYNEKLFFGSGTQLSVL.

The chain is built from TRBV19 and TRBJ2-6, with 9 bases that match TRBD2. The junction had 2 bases not matched to a gene; V was cut back by 5 bases and J by 3 bases. CDR1 LNHDA and CDR2 SQIVND come from the germline V gene (reference sequence). This CDR3 is built from 15 residues. This chain's CDR3 is CASSRGGVGANVLTF. CDR3 nucleotide sequence: TGTGCCAGTAGTCGCGGGGGGGTTGGGGCCAACGTCCTGACTTTC.

This chain uses TRBV6-4 with TRBJ1-2, with 9 bases aligning to TRBD1. The CDR3 has 15 amino acids. Losses at the gene ends were 2 bases for V and 4 bases for J; bases not matched to a gene: 5. Germline loops: CDR1 MRHNA, CDR2 SNTAGT. This CDR3 is CASSDVPGQGYGYTF. CDR3 in DNA: TGTGCCAGCAGTGACGTTCCGGGACAGGGCTATGGCTACACCTTC.

The CDR3, as DNA: TGTGCCAGCAGCTTAGGATTCGGGGAGTTGGCCTACGAGCAGTACTTC. Encoded protein: CASSLGFGELAYEQYF. V gene TRBV7-9 combines with J gene TRBJ2-7, with a possible D match to TRBD2 (5 bases). Germline CDR1 and CDR2: SEHNR and FQNEAQ (reference sequence). The CDR3 is made up of 16 amino acids. V was shortened by 1 base and J by 2 bases, with 15 bases between the two germline ends.

The rearrangement links TRBV4-1 to TRBJ2-1, with no clear D. The germline gives CDR1 MGHRA, CDR2 YSYEKL. The CDR3 has 14 amino acids. The V end was cut by 0 bases, the J end by 10 bases, with 13 bases between. This chain's CDR3 is CASSQDHGGGEQFF. In nucleotides, the CDR3 is TGCGCCAGCAGCCAAGACCACGGCGGTGGGGAGCAGTTCTTC.

V usage is TRBV9 and J usage is TRBJ1-2; no clear D gene. Trimming took 4 bases from V and 5 from J, leaving 15 bases between them. The germline V gene has CDR1 SGDLS and CDR2 YYNGEE. The CDR3 runs to 14 residues. CDR3 protein: CASSPGSLGYGYTF. Here the CDR3 DNA reads TGTGCCAGCAGCCCCGGGTCCCTAGGATATGGCTACACCTTC.

This clone was observed once. V and J are TRBV19 and TRBJ2-2; D perhaps matches TRBD2 (5 bases). V was pared by 7 bases and J by 5 bases, with 17 bases between. This CDR3 is built from 15 residues. Germline V gene data show CDR1 as LNHDA and CDR2 as SQIVND (reference sequence). CDR3: CASTMTGLGTGELFF. In DNA form, the CDR3 reads TGTGCCAGTACGATGACGGGGTTGGGTACCGGGGAGCTGTTTTTT. The variable domain in full, completed from reference TRBV19 and TRBJ2-2, reads DGGITQSPKYLFRKEGQNVTLSCEQNLNHDAMYWYRQDPGQGLRLIYYSQIVNDFQKGDIAEGYSVSREKKESFPLTVTSAQKNPTAFYLCASTMTGLGTGELFFGEGSRLTVL.

This clone was detected only once. V gene TRBV4-1 combines with J gene TRBJ2-7; D is possibly TRBD1 (6 bases). The length of the CDR3 is 14 residues. Germline CDR1 is MGHRA and CDR2 is YSYEKL. V was pared by 2 bases and J by 5 bases, with 13 bases between. The CDR3 bases are TGCGCCAGCAGCCAATCACAGGGAGTCCACGAGCAGTACTTC. Its translation is CASSQSQGVHEQYF.

The rearrangement joins TRBV28 to TRBJ1-1, with D possibly TRBD1 on 6 matching bases. The CDR3 is 16 amino acids. From germline, CDR1 is MDHEN and CDR2 SYDVKM. V lost 3 bases, J lost 6 bases, and 20 bases lay in between. The CDR3 DNA is TGTGCCAGCAGTTTTTATTTAGGGGGGGCGGAGGCTGAAGCTTTCTTT. Translating it yields CASSFYLGGAEAEAFF.

The V gene is TRBV5-4, the J gene TRBJ1-2; D perhaps matches TRBD1 (5 bases). V lost 0 bases, J lost 7 bases, and 16 bases lay in between. Germline loops: CDR1 SGHNT, CDR2 YYREEE (reference sequence). The CDR3 consists of 15 residues. The CDR3 spells CASSLVGVPGGGYTF. CDR3 in DNA: TGTGCCAGCAGCTTGGTGGGGGTGCCGGGAGGTGGCTACACCTTC.

In this sample, this clone turned up a few times. The chain employs TRBV4-2 and TRBJ2-5, with D maybe TRBD2 (5 bases). The J call could be wrong; TRBJ2-7 is a better fit for the DNA end. The CDR3 runs 15 residues. Germline V lookup: CDR1 LGHNA, CDR2 YNFKEQ. The CDR3 DNA sequence: TGTGCCAGCAGCCAAGCTACTCGGGGAATGTACGAGCAGTACTTC. Translating it yields CASSQATRGMYEQYF.

The chain is built from TRBV4-3 and TRBJ2-2; D remains ambiguous. V lost 3 bases and J lost 2, with 4 bases in between. Germline assignment: CDR1 LGHNA and CDR2 YSLEER. CDR3 length: 13 amino acids. CDR3 sequence (DNA): TGCGCCAGCAGCCAGGGCAACACCGGGGAGCTGTTTTTT. Amino acid sequence: CASSQGNTGELFF.

This clone was detected only once. The chain has TRBV29-1 and TRBJ2-1; 11 bases line up with TRBD2. Unmatched junction bases numbered 7, after V lost 4 bases and J lost 8 bases. Germline assignment: CDR1 SQVTM and CDR2 ANQGSEA. The CDR3 consists of 14 residues. CDR3 in DNA: TGCAGCGTTGGCCTAGCGGGAGGTACGGATGAGCAGTTCTTC. Amino acid sequence: CSVGLAGGTDEQFF.

The V and J genes are TRBV28 and TRBJ1-5; possibly TRBD1 for D (5 bases). In germline, CDR1 is MDHEN, CDR2 SYDVKM. Trimming pared 10 bases from V and 4 bases from J, leaving 8 bases between. This CDR3 is built from 11 residues. In nucleotides, the CDR3 is TGTGCCATAGGGACTAATCAGCCCCAGCATTTT. The encoded protein is CAIGTNQPQHF.

This clone has a handful of counts. The V gene is TRBV6-6, the J gene TRBJ1-5; 7 positions match TRBD1. V shed 5 bases and J 7 bases; nucleotides not matched to a gene: 14. This CDR3 spans 16 amino acids. Germline V gene data show CDR1 as MNHNY and CDR2 as SVGAGI (reference sequence). CDR3 region: CASSADGSGGKQPQHF. CDR3 sequence (DNA): TGTGCCAGCAGTGCGGACGGCTCAGGGGGAAAACAGCCCCAGCATTTT.